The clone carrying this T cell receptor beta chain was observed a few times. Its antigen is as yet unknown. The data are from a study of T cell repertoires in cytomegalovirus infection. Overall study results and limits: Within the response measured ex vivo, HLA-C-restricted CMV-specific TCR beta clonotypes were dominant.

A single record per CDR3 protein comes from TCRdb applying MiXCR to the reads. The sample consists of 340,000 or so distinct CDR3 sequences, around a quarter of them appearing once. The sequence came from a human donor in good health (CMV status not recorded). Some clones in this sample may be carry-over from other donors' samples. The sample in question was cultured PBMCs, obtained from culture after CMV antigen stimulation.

CDR3 sequence reads: CASSSGQGSYYGYTF. In nucleotides, the CDR3 is TGTGCCAGCAGCTCCGGACAGGGGAGTTACTATGGCTACACCTTC. The chain uses TRBV7-2 and TRBJ1-2; the match to TRBD1 covers 9 bases. This CDR3 is built from 15 residues. J gave up 3 bases and V 4 bases, and 6 bases lay outside the gene matches. Germline V gene data show CDR1 as SGHTA and CDR2 as FQGNSA.